A single sample gave rise to the 12 T cell receptor beta chains below, sequenced in a study of shared T cell receptors in the human thymus (dated by TCRdb to about 2021). The protocol used for the library was the immunoSEQ multiplex PCR assay. This is the immuneACCESS table as TCRdb keeps it, with only in-frame sequences that have V and J called. A part of the clones is gone; compared with another copy, unresolved V genes explain less than half, and the rest is unexplained. The sample data list approximately 730,000 clones, and approximately 85% of these were observed just once. More than 0.01% of the sample is taken by the ten largest. These sequences were also reported in another study, on human thymus T cells.

The sample comprised thymocytes. These receptors were obtained from a girl in the first two years of life with a congenital heart defect. Donor details come from another sample of the same person, matched by shared clones.

In this sample, this clone turned up once. The chain employs TRBV4-1 and TRBJ1-1; maybe TRBD1 (5 bases). The CDR3 has 14 residues. V lost 3 bases to trimming and J lost 7 bases, with 15 bases between them. The V gene's germline CDR1 is MGHRA and CDR2 YSYEKL. CDR3 sequence: CASSQADQGFEAFF. The CDR3 coding sequence is TGCGCCAGCAGCCAGGCCGACCAGGGTTTTGAAGCTTTCTTT.

The chain carries TRBV5-8 and TRBJ1-1; 8 positions match TRBD1. The CDR3 spans 16 residues. V lost 3 bases and J lost 0; bases outside the gene matches: 7. Germline V gene lookup returns CDR1 SGHTS and CDR2 YDEGEE. The CDR3 protein is CASSWGGDRMNTEAFF. DNA of the CDR3: TGTGCCAGCAGCTGGGGGGGGGACAGGATGAACACTGAAGCTTTCTTT.

The V call is TRBV5-1, the J call TRBJ2-4; a weak D match, TRBD1 (5 bases). The germline CDR1 and CDR2 sequences are SGHRS and YFSETQ. Trimming took off 0 bases at V and 1 base at J, with 11 bases between the two ends. CDR3 length equals 16 residues. This CDR3 is CASSLGGKGAKNIQYF. The CDR3 DNA follows: TGCGCCAGCAGCTTGGGTGGGAAGGGGGCCAAAAACATTCAGTACTTC. Full variable domain (missing parts from reference TRBV5-1 and TRBJ2-4): KAGVTQTPRYLIKTRGQQVTLSCSPISGHRSVSWYQQTPGQGLQFLFEYFSETQRNKGNFPGRFSGRQFSNSRSEMNVSTLELGDSALYLCASSLGGKGAKNIQYFGAGTRLSVL.

The chain uses TRBV28 and TRBJ2-3; D unresolved. The germline CDR1 and CDR2 sequences are MDHEN and SYDVKM. This CDR3 spans 12 amino acids. With 5 bases removed from V and 1 base from J, the gap between germline ends came to 4 bases. CDR3 residues: CASSRGTDTQYF. The CDR3 coding sequence is TGTGCCAGCAGTCGGGGCACAGATACGCAGTATTTT. Variable domain in full (rest from reference TRBV28 and TRBJ2-3): DVKVTQSSRYLVKRTGEKVFLECVQDMDHENMFWYRQDPGLGLRLIYFSYDVKMKEKGDIPEGYSVSREKKERFSLILESASTNQTSMYLCASSRGTDTQYFGPGTRLTVL.

The J gene is TRBJ1-6, the V gene TRBV4-1; TRBD1 might be the D (6 bases). The CDR3 totals 16 residues. Per the germline V gene, CDR1 is MGHRA and CDR2 is YSYEKL. Between the trimmed V and J ends, which lost 1 base and 5 bases, there was a span of 12 bases. This CDR3 reads CASSQGLAGDNSPLHF. CDR3 DNA: TGCGCCAGCAGCCAAGGTCTGGCAGGGGATAATTCACCCCTCCACTTT.

The chain combines TRBV5-4 with TRBJ2-1, with 9 bases matching TRBD1. The CDR3 runs to 19 residues. CDR1 is SGHNT and CDR2 is YYREEE in the germline V gene (reference sequence). V dropped 3 bases and J dropped 3; count of bases not matched to a gene: 16. The DNA for the CDR3 is TGTGCCAGCAGCTCGTTGCCGGGACAGGGAAAGGGGGTCTACAATGAGCAGTTCTTC. Translation gives CASSSLPGQGKGVYNEQFF.

V is TRBV5-8 and J is TRBJ1-3, with D hard to call. CDR3 size: 12 residues. V dropped 1 base and J dropped 4 bases, with 3 bases sitting between them. From germline, CDR1 is SGHTS and CDR2 YDEGEE. The CDR3 sequence: CASSLRGNTIYF. The DNA for the CDR3 is TGTGCCAGCAGCTTGCGGGGAAACACCATATATTTT. Complete variable domain (other parts from reference TRBV5-8 and TRBJ1-3): EAGVTQSPTHLIKTRGQQATLRCSPISGHTSVYWYQQALGLGLQFLLWYDEGEERNRGNFPPRFSGRQFPNYSSELNVNALELEDSALYLCASSLRGNTIYFGEGSWLTVV.

This clone was observed once. V usage is TRBV10-3 and J usage is TRBJ2-5; D is ambiguous. V was trimmed by 3 bases and J by 5 bases, leaving 4 bases between them. The length of the CDR3 is 11 residues. Germline CDR1 ENHRY, CDR2 SYGVKD. The CDR3 nucleotides are TGTGCCATCAGTGATCGGGAGACCCAGTACTTC. Its translation: CAISDRETQYF.

V usage is TRBV7-9 and J usage is TRBJ2-3; a possible D gene is TRBD2 (6 bases). There are 16 residues in the CDR3. Germline V CDR1 and CDR2: SEHNR, FQNEAQ (reference sequence). Deletions cut 5 bases from V and 1 base from J, with 16 bases between. CDR3 sequence (DNA): TGTGCCAGCAGCCCTTCGTGGGGGGACCGCACAGATACGCAGTATTTT. Protein product: CASSPSWGDRTDTQYF. Complete variable domain (other parts from reference TRBV7-9 and TRBJ2-3): DTGVSQNPRHKITKRGQNVTFRCDPISEHNRLYWYRQTLGQGPEFLTYFQNEAQLEKSRLLSDRFSAERPKGSFSTLEIQRTEQGDSAMYLCASSPSWGDRTDTQYFGPGTRLTVL.

V and J are TRBV5-1 and TRBJ1-2; D is ambiguous. The CDR3 is 14 residues long. Trimming cost V 0 bases and J 5 bases, with 11 bases left between them. Looked up from germline, CDR1 is SGHRS and CDR2 is YFSETQ. Here the CDR3 DNA reads TGCGCCAGCAGCTTGGCCCGGGAGGGATATGGCTACACCTTC. As protein: CASSLAREGYGYTF. The full variable domain, with the rest looked up from reference TRBV5-1 and TRBJ1-2, is KAGVTQTPRYLIKTRGQQVTLSCSPISGHRSVSWYQQTPGQGLQFLFEYFSETQRNKGNFPGRFSGRQFSNSRSEMNVSTLELGDSALYLCASSLAREGYGYTFGSGTRLTVV.

The genes are TRBV4-1 and TRBJ2-1, with TRBD1 identical over 8 bases. Germline CDR1 is MGHRA and CDR2 is YSYEKL. The ends lost 2 bases at V and 2 bases at J; junction bases unmatched: 8. The CDR3 has 17 residues. The CDR3 region has the DNA TGCGCCAGCAGCCAAACAGGGGGTACGCTAACCTACAATGAGCAGTTCTTC. Its protein product is CASSQTGGTLTYNEQFF.

The V call is TRBV7-9, the J call TRBJ2-1; 9 bases match TRBD2. This CDR3 is built from 16 residues. With 0 bases clipped from V and 8 bases from J, the junction kept 8 bases outside the gene matches. The germline V gene has CDR1 SEHNR and CDR2 FQNEAQ (reference sequence). In nucleotides, the CDR3 is TGTGCCAGCAGCTTAGCGCTGGGACTAGCTTACTATGAGCAGTTCTTC. Translating gives CASSLALGLAYYEQFF. Variable domain in full (rest from reference TRBV7-9 and TRBJ2-1): DTGVSQNPRHKITKRGQNVTFRCDPISEHNRLYWYRQTLGQGPEFLTYFQNEAQLEKSRLLSDRFSAERPKGSFSTLEIQRTEQGDSAMYLCASSLALGLAYYEQFFGPGTRLTVL.